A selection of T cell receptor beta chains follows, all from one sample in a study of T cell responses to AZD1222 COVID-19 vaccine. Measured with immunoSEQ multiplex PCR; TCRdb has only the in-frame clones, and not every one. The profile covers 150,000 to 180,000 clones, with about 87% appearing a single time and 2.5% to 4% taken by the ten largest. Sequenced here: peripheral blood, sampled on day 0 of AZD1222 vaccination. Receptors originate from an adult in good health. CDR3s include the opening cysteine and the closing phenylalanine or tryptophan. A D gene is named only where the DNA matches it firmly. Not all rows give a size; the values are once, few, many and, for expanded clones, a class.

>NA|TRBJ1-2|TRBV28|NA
TGTGCCAGCACTCCCCTAGGGCGGGAGGGCTATGGCTACACCTTC
CASTPLGREGYGYTF
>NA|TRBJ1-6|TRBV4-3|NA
TGCGCCAGCAGCCAAACACGGGACCGACCAAATTCACCCCTCCACTTT
CASSQTRDRPNSPLHF
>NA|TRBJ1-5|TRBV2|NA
TGTGCCAGCTCGGACCGCAATCAGCCCCAGCATTTT
CASSDRNQPQHF
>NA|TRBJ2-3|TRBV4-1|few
TGCGCCAGCAGCCAAGATAACGTCGGGAGAGATACGCAGTATTTT
CASSQDNVGRDTQYF
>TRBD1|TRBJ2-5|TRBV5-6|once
TGTGCCAGCAACGACAGGGTAGCGTTACGAGAGACCCAGTACTTC
CASNDRVALRETQYF
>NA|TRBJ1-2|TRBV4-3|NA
TGCGCCAGCAGCCAAGAATGGTTGACAGTAGGAGGCTACACCTTC
CASSQEWLTVGGYTF
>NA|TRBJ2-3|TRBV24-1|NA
TGTGCCACCAGTGGGGGGCTGGGATTGAGCACAGATACGCAGTATTTT
CATSGGLGLSTDTQYF
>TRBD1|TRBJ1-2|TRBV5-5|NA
TGTGCCAGCAGCTACGGGACAGTCTATGGCTACACCTTC
CASSYGTVYGYTF
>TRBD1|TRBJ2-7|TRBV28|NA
TGTGCCAGCAGTCAGCCGGGACAGGTTCGCTACGAGCAGTACTTC
CASSQPGQVRYEQYF
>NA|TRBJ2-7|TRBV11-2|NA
TGTGCCAGCAGCTTCGGGGGGCGCGAGCAGTACTTC
CASSFGGREQYF
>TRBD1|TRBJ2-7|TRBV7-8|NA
TGTGCCAGCAGCTTGACAGGGTCGACCTACGAGCAGTACTTC
CASSLTGSTYEQYF
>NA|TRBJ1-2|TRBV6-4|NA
TGTGCCAGCAGTGACACGGGAAGTGGCTACACCTTC
CASSDTGSGYTF
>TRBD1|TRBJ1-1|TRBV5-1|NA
TGCGCCAGCAGCTTGGAAGCTGGGACAGGGTTCACTGAAGCTTTCTTT
CASSLEAGTGFTEAFF
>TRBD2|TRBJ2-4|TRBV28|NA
TGTGCCAGCAGGGGGGGGTCACCCCTAGCCAAAAACATTCAGTACTTC
CASRGGSPLAKNIQYF
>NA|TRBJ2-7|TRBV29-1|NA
TGCAGCGTTGAACGGCAGGGCTACGAGCAGTACTTC
CSVERQGYEQYF
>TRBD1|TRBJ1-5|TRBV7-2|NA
TGTGCCAGCAGCTGGACAGGGGTTCAGCCCCAGCATTTT
CASSWTGVQPQHF
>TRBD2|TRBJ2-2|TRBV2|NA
TGTGCCAGCAGTGCGACTAGCGGGGGCCGGAACACCGGGGAGCTGTTTTTT
CASSATSGGRNTGELFF
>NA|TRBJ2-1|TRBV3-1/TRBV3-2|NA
TGTGCCAGCAGCCAATCCCGGGGGGCCACCTACAATGAGCAGTTCTTC
CASSQSRGATYNEQFF
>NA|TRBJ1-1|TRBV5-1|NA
TGCGCCAGCAGCTTGGTGGGGGCGGAAAGCACTGAAGCTTTCTTT
CASSLVGAESTEAFF
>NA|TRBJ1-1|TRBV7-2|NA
TGTGCCAGCAGCTTAGCGCGGCAGACTGAAGCTTTCTTT
CASSLARQTEAFF
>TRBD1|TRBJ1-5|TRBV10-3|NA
TGTGCCATCAGTGATACAGGGGGCGCGAGCAATCAGCCCCAGCATTTT
CAISDTGGASNQPQHF
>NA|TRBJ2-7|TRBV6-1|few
TGTGCCAGCAGTGAAAAATCTCCCAGCTACGAGCAGTACTTC
CASSEKSPSYEQYF
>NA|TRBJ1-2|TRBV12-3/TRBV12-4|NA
TGTGCCAGCAGTCGGGGCAGTAACTATGGCTACACCTTC
CASSRGSNYGYTF
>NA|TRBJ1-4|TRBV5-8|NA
TGTGCCAGCAGCTTGGGTAGAACAGCTTCTAATGAAAAACTGTTTTTT
CASSLGRTASNEKLFF
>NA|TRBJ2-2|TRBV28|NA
TGTGCCAGCAGATACCAAGGGTCCACCGGGGAGCTGTTTTTT
CASRYQGSTGELFF
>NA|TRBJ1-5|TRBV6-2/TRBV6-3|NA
TGTGCCAGCAGTCACCTCGGACTGACTGATCAGCCCCAGCATTTT
CASSHLGLTDQPQHF
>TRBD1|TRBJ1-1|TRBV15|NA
TGTGCCACCAGCAGCAGGGGGCCCTACACTGAAGCTTTCTTT
CATSSRGPYTEAFF
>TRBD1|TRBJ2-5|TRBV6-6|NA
TGTGCCAGCAGAGAAACACAGGGGGCGGGGGAGACCCAGTACTTC
CASRETQGAGETQYF
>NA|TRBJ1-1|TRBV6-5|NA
TGTGCCAGCAGGCTTCAGGAGACTGAAGCTTTCTTT
CASRLQETEAFF
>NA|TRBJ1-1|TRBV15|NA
TGTGCCACCAGCCGAAAGAAGAACACTGAAGCTTTCTTT
CATSRKKNTEAFF
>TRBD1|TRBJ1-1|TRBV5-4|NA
TGTGCCAGCTCAACCGACAGGGTTTTAACTGAAGCTTTCTTT
CASSTDRVLTEAFF
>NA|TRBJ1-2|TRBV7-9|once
TGTGCCAGCAGCTTAGTCTCAGGGGTAGGCTATGGCTACACCTTC
CASSLVSGVGYGYTF
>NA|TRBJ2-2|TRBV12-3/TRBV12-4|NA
TGTGCCAGCAGTTTTGGCGTGGCCGGGGAGCTGTTTTTT
CASSFGVAGELFF
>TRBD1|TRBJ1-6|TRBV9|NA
TGTGCCAGCAGCGTTACAGGGGGAACTTCACCCCTCCACTTT
CASSVTGGTSPLHF
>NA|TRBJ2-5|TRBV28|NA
TGTGCCAGCAGTCCCACAGGTGGTGGGGAGACCCAGTACTTC
CASSPTGGGETQYF
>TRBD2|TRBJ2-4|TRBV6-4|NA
TGTGCCAGCAGTGTTATCGCGGGACTAGCGGTGGCCAAAAACATTCAGTACTTC
CASSVIAGLAVAKNIQYF
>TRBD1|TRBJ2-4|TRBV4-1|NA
TGCGCCAGCAGCCAAGAAGGCGGACAGGCCCAATGGGACATTCAGTACTTC
CASSQEGGQAQWDIQYF
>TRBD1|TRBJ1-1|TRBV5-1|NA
TGCGCCAGCCATTCTGGGACAGGGGGAACGAGGTACACTGAAGCTTTCTTT
CASHSGTGGTRYTEAFF
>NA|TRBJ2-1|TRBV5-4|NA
TGTGCCAGCAGCTTACGAGGGGGGCTGGGGAATGAGCAGTTCTTC
CASSLRGGLGNEQFF
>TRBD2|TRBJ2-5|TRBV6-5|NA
TGTGCCAGCAGTTATAGCGGGGGGGCCGCGGGGACCCAGTACTTC
CASSYSGGAAGTQYF
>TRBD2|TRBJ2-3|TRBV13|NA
TGTGCCAGCAGCCAAAGGACTAGCGGGGGGTCTTCGGTCACAGATACGCAGTATTTT
CASSQRTSGGSSVTDTQYF
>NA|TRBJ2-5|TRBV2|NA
TGTGCCAGCAAATACCAAGAGACCCAGTACTTC
CASKYQETQYF
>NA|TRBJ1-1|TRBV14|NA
TGTGCCAGCAGCCCCCCGACGGCCCTGAACACTGAAGCTTTCTTT
CASSPPTALNTEAFF
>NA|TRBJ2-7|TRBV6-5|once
TGTGCCAGCAATCCTGGACCGGCTTCGGACGAGCAGTACTTC
CASNPGPASDEQYF
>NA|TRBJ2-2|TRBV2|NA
TGTGCCAGCAGTGGGGCGGGGTCGGCCGGGGAGCTGTTTTTT
CASSGAGSAGELFF
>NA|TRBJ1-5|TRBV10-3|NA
TGTGCCATCAGTGGAGCCCGGGCTGAGCCCCAGCATTTT
CAISGARAEPQHF
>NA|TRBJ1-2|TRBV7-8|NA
TGTGCCAGCAGCTTGACAGCGACTAACTATGGCTACACCTTC
CASSLTATNYGYTF
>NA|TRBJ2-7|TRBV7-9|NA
TGTGCCAGCAGCTGGGGTAGCGGTAGCCTTGACGAGCAGTACTTC
CASSWGSGSLDEQYF
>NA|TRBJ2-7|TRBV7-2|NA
TGTGCCAGCAGCTTAGTACCCTACGAGCAGTACTTC
CASSLVPYEQYF
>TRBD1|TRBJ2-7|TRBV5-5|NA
TGTGCCAGCAGAACCGGGACAGACCCCTACGAGCAGTACTTC
CASRTGTDPYEQYF
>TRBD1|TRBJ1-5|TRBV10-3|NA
TGTGCCATGAACAATGACAGGGGGCTTAACCAGCCCCAGCATTTT
CAMNNDRGLNQPQHF
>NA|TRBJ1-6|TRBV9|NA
TGTGCCAGCAGCGAGAGTCTCCGGAGCTCCTATAATTCACCCCTCCACTTT
CASSESLRSSYNSPLHF
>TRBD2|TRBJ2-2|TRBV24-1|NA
TGTGCCACCAGTGATGGGACTAGCGGGGGGGCAGACGGGGAGCTGTTTTTT
CATSDGTSGGADGELFF
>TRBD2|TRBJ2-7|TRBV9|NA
TGTGCCAGCAGCGTAAGGAGCGGGGGGTACGAGCAGTACTTC
CASSVRSGGYEQYF
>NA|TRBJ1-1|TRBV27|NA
TGTGCCAGCAGTTTATTTGGGGGCTTCACGAACACTGAAGCTTTCTTT
CASSLFGGFTNTEAFF
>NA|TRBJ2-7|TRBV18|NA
TGTGCCAGCTCACCCACGGGGGGCAGAGCTGTGCAGTACTTC
CASSPTGGRAVQYF
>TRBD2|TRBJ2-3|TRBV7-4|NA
TGTGCCAGCCCCCCCTTGGGAGCGGGGGACATAGATACGCAGTATTTT
CASPPLGAGDIDTQYF